The present T cell receptor beta chain was sequenced within a study of beta chain features in type 1 diabetes. Findings of the study overall: A pattern of fewer insertions and more deletions at VDJ junctions was seen in type 1 diabetes patients. Moderately but significantly shorter TCRB CDR3s were found in Type 1 diabetes patients in all four CD4+ subsets.

This clone occurred a few times. What it binds is not known. As every portion of the isolated RNA was reverse transcribed, the sequencing read expressed TCRB transcripts. Clones were read by immunoSEQ multiplex PCR, and TCRdb kept only the in-frame ones, dropping some. The sample records around 310,000 clones, roughly 14% being singletons. V was cut by 0 bases and J by 0 bases, with 7 bases left in between. The length of the CDR3 is 15 residues. Germline V lookup: CDR1 SGDLS, CDR2 YYNGEE. Sequenced sample: naive CD4+ T cells from blood. This TCR was sampled from a woman between 18 and 29 years old with type 1 diabetes. The chain recombines TRBV9 with TRBJ1-3; maybe TRBD1 (5 bases). The CDR3 sequence: CASSVGGNSGNTIYF. For the CDR3, the DNA is TGTGCCAGCAGCGTAGGGGGCAACTCTGGAAACACCATATATTTT.